The 25 T cell receptor beta chains listed next were all sequenced from one sample in a study of tumor-infiltrating lymphocytes in primary liver carcinoma. Starting material of roughly 0.45 ug total RNA yielded TCR beta cDNA via a constant-region primer. Three nested multiplex PCR rounds, a slightly modified ARM-PCR, produced the libraries for TCR beta. Each of the first two PCR rounds ran nine to ten cycles with TRBV1-TRBV30 forward and C-beta reverse primers. TCRdb reanalysed the multiplex PCR reads using MiXCR and keeps one entry per CDR3 protein. In the table there are tens of thousands of distinct CDR3 sequences, about 80% of which are singletons. For each extraction, RNA and DNA were obtained together from about 21-30 mg of unsorted bulk tissue. The sample consisted of liver tumor tissue from sampling region 3. Sample subset: tumor region T3, left-lateral pole. These receptors originate from a man aged 35 to 55 with primary liver carcinoma and hepatitis B virus infection.

This clonotype was seen ten or more times. This chain uses TRBV6-6 with TRBJ2-7; 9 bases agree with TRBD1. CDR3 length equals 13 residues. The germline V gene has CDR1 MNHNY and CDR2 SVGAGI (reference sequence). The trim removed 8 bases at V and 6 bases at J, leaving 8 bases unmatched. Written as DNA, the CDR3 is TGTGCCAGCCGTCGGGACAGGGTCTCCGAGCAGTACTTC. Translating gives CASRRDRVSEQYF.

The chain is built from TRBV12-3 or TRBV12-4 and TRBJ2-5; possibly TRBD2 for D (5 bases). Trimming shortened V by 5 bases and J by 4 bases, and 14 bases separated the two germline ends. The CDR3 loop spans 14 amino acids. CDR3 nucleotides: TGTGCCAGCAGTGCGGGCATCCCCCCAGAGACCCAGTACTTC. Translating gives CASSAGIPPETQYF.

This clonotype was seen only once. Germline and junction disagree at one end, which may indicate a read error. This chain uses TRBV11-2 with TRBJ2-7, with D unresolved. The CDR3 totals 14 residues. Germline V gives CDR1 SGHAT, CDR2 FQNNGV. The CDR3 reads CASNLTDTAYEEYF. CDR3 DNA sequence: TGTGCCAGCAACTTAACCGACACTGCCTATGAGGAGTACTTC.

Worth noting for this clonotype: The junction and the germline gene differ at one end; a read error may be behind it. J is TRBJ2-1 and V is TRBV29-1; D is uncertain. The CDR3 length is 13 residues. Germline V gene data show CDR1 as SQVTM and CDR2 as ANQGSEA. CDR3 protein: CNVPLPLTNEQFF. The CDR3 nucleotides are TGCAACGTTCCACTGCCCCTGACCAATGAGCAGTTCTTC.

A remark on this clonotype: A much bigger clone sits one base away, suggesting this may be a read error. This chain links TRBV24-1 with TRBJ2-3, with 8 bases matching TRBD1. With 4 bases clipped from V and 4 bases from J, the junction kept 6 bases outside the gene matches. The germline V gene encodes CDR1 KGHDR and CDR2 SFDVKD. The CDR3 has 15 amino acids. The CDR3 DNA reads TGTGCCACCAGTGAAACAGGGGGGAGCGCAGATACGCAGTATTTT. Amino acid sequence: CATSETGGSADTQYF.

On this clonotype: A read error is possible here, since a much larger clone lies one base away. The chain carries TRBV28 and TRBJ1-3; TRBD1 matches 8 bases. The germline V gene encodes CDR1 MDHEN and CDR2 SYDVKM. The CDR3 loop spans 17 amino acids. V trimming: 4 bases; J trimming: 6 bases; junction bases outside the gene matches: 14. The CDR3 bases are TGTGCCAGCAGTTCCCTGACAGGGGAGGCTCTGGAAAACACCATATATTTT. Translated: CASSSLTGEALENTIYF.

V and J are TRBV9 and TRBJ2-5; the D gene is possibly TRBD1 (6 bases). Germline-derived CDR1 and CDR2 are SGDLS and YYNGEE. This CDR3 has 15 residues. V was cut by 4 bases and J by 5 bases, with 18 bases left in between. The CDR3 DNA reads TGTGCCAGCAGCCCCGCCGGGACAAAGGGGGAGACCCAGTACTTC. Protein product: CASSPAGTKGETQYF.

This clonotype was counted once. V and J are TRBV12-3 or TRBV12-4 and TRBJ2-2; D is uncertain. This CDR3 contains 16 residues. Trimming took 3 bases from V and 4 from J, leaving 15 bases between them. The CDR3 loop is CASSLLAGAVTGELFF. The CDR3 DNA follows: TGTGCCAGCAGTTTGTTAGCTGGAGCAGTCACCGGGGAGCTGTTTTTT.

As to this clonotype: At one end, the junction sequence differs from germline, possibly due to a read error. The J gene is TRBJ2-3, the V gene TRBV4-1; possible D gene TRBD1, 5 bases. The CDR3 consists of 16 residues. The V gene's germline CDR1 is MGHRA and CDR2 YSYEKL. The CDR3 loop reads CASSHAKMYGAYTHYF. CDR3 in DNA: TGCGCCAGCAGCCATGCCAAAATGTATGGGGCATATACGCACTATTTT.

About this clonotype itself: Its ends do not fully match the called genes, so a read error is possible. The gene calls are TRBV28 and TRBJ2-1; D gene unclear. Germline values: CDR1 MDHEN, CDR2 SYDVKM. This CDR3 spans 12 amino acids. CDR3 region: CASSLSYNEQSF. The DNA of the CDR3 is TGTGCCAGCAGTTTATCCTACAATGAACAGTCCTTC.

The V call is TRBV2, the J call TRBJ2-7; D is unclear. The CDR3 is made up of 12 amino acids. Germline assignment: CDR1 SNHLY and CDR2 FYNNEI. Trimming took 8 bases from V and 2 from J, leaving 10 bases between them. CDR3 residues: CASGGRAYEQYF. The DNA for the CDR3 is TGTGCCAGCGGCGGCAGAGCCTACGAGCAGTACTTC.

About this clonotype itself: No conserved phenylalanine or tryptophan is present at the end of the CDR3, so a read error is the likely explanation. J is TRBJ2-1 and V is TRBV11-2; the D gene is possibly TRBD2 (6 bases). The CDR3 covers 16 residues. CDR1 and CDR2 (germline): SGHAT, FQNNGV. CDR3 residues: CVSSFRLTGDFNEQFS. The CDR3 DNA sequence: TGTGTCAGCAGCTTTCGACTAACGGGAGATTTCAATGAGCAGTTCTCC.

The gene calls are TRBV4-1 and TRBJ2-3; possible D gene TRBD1, 5 bases. Germline assignment: CDR1 MGHRA and CDR2 YSYEKL. Trimming removed 8 bases at V and 1 base at J, with 19 bases between. CDR3 length: 16 amino acids. The CDR3 here is CASCPEAGIGTDTQYF. The CDR3 coding sequence is TGCGCCAGCTGCCCAGAGGCAGGGATAGGCACAGATACGCAGTATTTT.

The V and J genes are TRBV6-5 and TRBJ2-5; 7 bases are a match to TRBD2. Germline CDR1 and CDR2: MNHEY and SVGAGI. The CDR3 runs to 15 residues. The trim removed 6 bases at V and 2 bases at J, leaving 9 bases unmatched. This CDR3 reads CASSGSGGVQETQYF. The DNA of the CDR3 is TGTGCCAGCAGCGGAAGTGGGGGGGTACAAGAGACCCAGTACTTC.

The table lists this clonotype with a few counts. This rearrangement joins TRBV18 to TRBJ2-4, with D possibly being TRBD2 (5 bases). CDR3 length equals 15 residues. V was shortened by 2 bases and J by 3 bases, with 11 bases between the two germline ends. Per the germline V gene, CDR1 is KGHSH and CDR2 is LQKENI. As DNA, the CDR3 is TGTGCCAGCTCACCATTCACTAGGGACAAAAACATTCAGTACTTC. Its translation is CASSPFTRDKNIQYF.

A note on this clonotype: No conserved phenylalanine or tryptophan is present at the end of the CDR3, so a read error is the likely explanation. No DNA is shown, since the ends of the CDR3 on it are uncertain; the CDR3 is the one TCRdb lists. The chain links TRBV6-5 to TRBJ2-3. From its first to its last residue, the CDR3 has 14 amino acids. In germline, CDR1 is MNHEY, CDR2 SVGAGI. The CDR3 sequence is CASSPTRGTDTKYS.

The gene calls are TRBV29-1 and TRBJ2-6; no firm D call. The germline CDR1 and CDR2 sequences are SQVTM and ANQGSEA. Trimming shortened V by 4 bases and J by 2 bases, and 9 bases separated the two germline ends. This CDR3 region has 14 residues. The DNA of the CDR3 is TGCAGCGTTGTTACAGAGACTGGGGCCAACGTCCTGACTTTC. This encodes CSVVTETGANVLTF. The full variable domain, its missing parts supplied by reference TRBV29-1 and TRBJ2-6, is SAVISQKPSRDICQRGTSLTIQCQVDSQVTMMFWYRQQPGQSLTLIATANQGSEATYESGFVIDKFPISRPNLTFSTLTVSNMSPEDSSIYLCSVVTETGANVLTFGAGSRLTVL.

The J gene is TRBJ2-7, the V gene TRBV2; D is perhaps TRBD2 (6 bases). The CDR3 loop spans 14 amino acids. V was cut by 5 bases and J by 6 bases, with 17 bases left in between. Germline-derived CDR1 and CDR2 are SNHLY and FYNNEI. The CDR3, as DNA: TGTGCCAGCAGTATGACCGGGACTGCTACCGAGCAGTACTTC. It specifies CASSMTGTATEQYF. The complete variable domain, with remaining parts taken from reference TRBV2 and TRBJ2-7, reads EPEVTQTPSHQVTQMGQEVILRCVPISNHLYFYWYRQILGQKVEFLVSFYNNEISEKSEIFDDQFSVERPDGSNFTLKIRSTKLEDSAMYFCASSMTGTATEQYFGPGTRLTVT.

As concerns this clonotype: One end of the junction does not line up with germline, which may come from a read error. The chain is built from TRBV7-8 and TRBJ2-2; weak D call: TRBD2 (5 bases). Germline V gene sequence: CDR1 SGHVS, CDR2 FQNEAQ. The CDR3 consists of 16 residues. The CDR3 loop reads CASSPLRGPNTRELFF. The CDR3, as DNA: TGTGCCAGCAGCCCCCTTCGAGGACCGAACACCCGGGAACTGTTTTTT.

About this clonotype: Mismatch with germline at one junction end may stem from a read error. This rearrangement joins TRBV4-1 to TRBJ1-4, with 7 bases identical to TRBD1. Germline assignment: CDR1 MGHRA and CDR2 YSYEKL. The CDR3 loop spans 16 amino acids. CDR3 residues: CTSSQGPGTVARKLFF. CDR3 bases: TGCACCAGCAGCCAAGGGCCGGGGACAGTGGCACGAAAACTGTTTTTT.

The chain links TRBV30 to TRBJ1-1, with D tentatively TRBD1 (6 bases). The CDR3 totals 12 residues. CDR1 and CDR2 from the germline V gene are GTSNPN and SVGIG (reference sequence). V was trimmed by 2 bases and J by 10 bases, leaving 14 bases between them. The DNA for the CDR3 is TGTGCCTGGAGTCCAGGGGTCGGTGTAGCTTTCTTT. Its protein is CAWSPGVGVAFF.

V gene TRBV6-5 combines with J gene TRBJ1-2; the D gene is possibly TRBD1 (6 bases). V was cut by 2 bases and J by 8 bases, with 21 bases left in between. This CDR3 contains 16 residues. CDR1 is MNHEY, CDR2 SVGAGI, per germline. The CDR3 DNA sequence: TGTGCCAGCAGTTACAATTGGGGGGGCAGGAATAACGGCTACACCTTC. Protein sequence: CASSYNWGGRNNGYTF.

This clonotype is medium-sized by share. The chain links TRBV6-5 to TRBJ1-3, with D uncertain. Trimming left V 6 bases short and J 0 bases short, with 12 bases between. CDR3 size: 15 residues. Germline V gene sequence: CDR1 MNHEY, CDR2 SVGAGI. This CDR3 is CASRDDRYSGNTIYF. The DNA for the CDR3 is TGTGCCAGCAGAGACGACCGTTACTCTGGAAACACCATATATTTT.

Turning to this clonotype: The junction departs from the called germline gene at one end, perhaps through a read error. This chain uses TRBV7-9 with TRBJ2-3; D is undetermined. The germline gives CDR1 SEHNR, CDR2 FQNEAQ (reference sequence). The CDR3 consists of 15 residues. This chain's CDR3 is CASSSAGGSIDTQYF. The CDR3 nucleotides read TGTGCCAGCAGCTCAGCCGGCGGTAGCATAGATACGCAGTATTTT.

This clonotype has only a few counts. At one end, the junction sequence differs from germline, possibly due to a read error. The rearrangement links TRBV6-2 or TRBV6-3 to TRBJ1-1; TRBD1 might be the D (5 bases). Germline-derived CDR1 and CDR2 are MNHEY and SVGEGT. This CDR3 has 13 residues. CDR3 coding DNA: TGTGCCAGCAGCTGGGACCCGAATACTGAAACTTTCTTT. Translating gives CASSWDPNTETFF.